Reported below is one T cell receptor (beta chain). This sample is part of a study of blood T cell repertoires in COVID-19. Sequencing used immunoSEQ multiplex PCR; TCRdb keeps in-frame clones, though not all of them. The sample consists of around 210,000 clones, around 80% of them appearing once. Sequenced input: peripheral blood. This TCR was sampled from a woman between 65 and 79 years old with acute or convalescent COVID-19.

CDR3 residues: CASSESFAGGPGTQYF. For the CDR3, the DNA is TGCGCCAGCAGTGAGTCGTTTGCGGGAGGGCCCGGGACCCAGTACTTC. J is TRBJ2-5 and V is TRBV10-2, with 9 bases lining up with TRBD2. The CDR3 loop spans 16 amino acids. Germline V lookup: CDR1 WSHSY, CDR2 SAAADI. Unmatched junction bases numbered 9, after V lost 0 bases and J lost 7 bases.